A selection of T cell receptor beta chains follows, all from one sample in a study of control samples from healthy donors and cancer patients. TCRdb's copy holds only in-frame clones and misses some; the assay was immunoSEQ multiplex PCR. Of approximately 150,000 clones detected, more than 80% appear once; the ten largest clones hold under 9%. The sequenced material came from blood. Receptors were obtained from a man aged 18 to 29 in good health. Each CDR3 is given with its conserved first and last residue. Each record gives: V gene, D gene, clone size, J gene, CDR3 DNA, CDR3 protein. A D gene is named only where the DNA matches it firmly. Some rows mark clone size as missing; the rest say once, few, many or name a class of expanded clone.

>TRBV19|TRBD2|.|TRBJ2-1
TGTGCCAGTAGTCAACGGACTAGCAGGGAGCAGTTCTTC
CASSQRTSREQFF
>TRBV4-3|.|.|TRBJ2-3
TGCGCCAGCAGCCAAGATCTCCAGGTTAAGGATACGCAGTATTTT
CASSQDLQVKDTQYF
>TRBV27|TRBD2|.|TRBJ2-5
TGTGCCAGCAGCGTTCTAGCGGGGGGACCAGGGACCCAGTACTTC
CASSVLAGGPGTQYF
>TRBV5-1|TRBD1|.|TRBJ1-1
TGCGCCAGCAGCTTATACAGGGGGCAGGTCACTGAAGCTTTCTTT
CASSLYRGQVTEAFF
>TRBV6-2/TRBV6-3|.|.|TRBJ2-3
TGTGCCAGCAGTTTTGACCCCACGTCCGATACGCAGTATTTT
CASSFDPTSDTQYF
>TRBV19|.|.|TRBJ1-4
TGTGCCAGTAGTTCCGCCCCCGGTAGGGAAAAACTGTTTTTT
CASSSAPGREKLFF
>TRBV19|.|.|TRBJ1-5
TGTGCCAGTAGTATCAGGGTGGGGAATCAGCCCCAGCATTTT
CASSIRVGNQPQHF
>TRBV5-6|TRBD1|.|TRBJ1-5
TGTGCCAGCAGCTCCGCCAGGACAGGGCTTCAGCCCCAGCATTTT
CASSSARTGLQPQHF
>TRBV5-1|.|.|TRBJ2-7
TGCGCCAGCAGCTTGGAACCGGGAACTAGCTCCTACGAGCAGTACTTC
CASSLEPGTSSYEQYF
>TRBV19|.|.|TRBJ2-1
TGTGCCAGTAGTCCCCGGACTTTCCGCGTAGGGGACAATGAGCAGTTCTTC
CASSPRTFRVGDNEQFF
>TRBV9|TRBD2|.|TRBJ2-5
TGTGCCAGCAGCGTAGGAGGGACTAGCCAAGAGACCCAGTACTTC
CASSVGGTSQETQYF
>TRBV6-6|.|once|TRBJ1-2
TGTGCCAGCAGTTACTCGGGGGGCAGGGAGGATGGCTACACCTTC
CASSYSGGREDGYTF
>TRBV7-9|TRBD2|.|TRBJ2-3
TGTGCCAGCAGGCCCGGGACTAGCGGTGTCACAGATACGCAGTATTTT
CASRPGTSGVTDTQYF
>TRBV5-1|TRBD2|.|TRBJ2-3
TGCGCCAGCAGCTTTAGACTAGCGGACAGCACAGATACGCAGTATTTT
CASSFRLADSTDTQYF
>TRBV30|TRBD1|.|TRBJ2-7
TGTGCCTGGGCTTCCGGGACAGGTGCCCACGAGCAGTACTTC
CAWASGTGAHEQYF
>TRBV12-3/TRBV12-4|.|.|TRBJ1-1
TGTGCCAGCAGCCCCAACACTGAAGCTTTCTTT
CASSPNTEAFF
>TRBV5-6|.|.|TRBJ2-7
TGTGCCAGCAGCTTGGGTCAGGGTTCCTACGAGCAGTACTTC
CASSLGQGSYEQYF
>TRBV10-3|.|few|TRBJ1-1
TGTGCCTACCGCGGGAGGGCGGGCACTGAAGCTTTCTTT
CAYRGRAGTEAFF
>TRBV9|.|once|TRBJ2-6
TGTGCCAGCAGCTCGAGAGGAGGTTTGGGAAGTGGGGCCAACGTCCTGACTTTC
CASSSRGGLGSGANVLTF
>TRBV10-1|.|.|TRBJ2-3
TGCGCCAGCAGTGAGAATGGGGGGTTTACGCAGTATTTT
CASSENGGFTQYF
>TRBV28|.|.|TRBJ1-3
TGTGCCAGCACCCAAACTGGAAACACCATATATTTT
CASTQTGNTIYF
>TRBV11-3|TRBD1|.|TRBJ1-3
TGTGCCAGCAGCTTCACAGGGGATGGAAACACCATATATTTT
CASSFTGDGNTIYF
>TRBV2|.|.|TRBJ1-5
TGTGCCAGCAGTGACGGTAATAGCAATCAGCCCCAGCATTTT
CASSDGNSNQPQHF
>TRBV18|TRBD1|once|TRBJ1-2
TGTGCCAGCTCACCCGCTGGGACAGCAACCATTAACTATGGCTACACCTTC
CASSPAGTATINYGYTF
>TRBV5-1|.|.|TRBJ2-1
TGCGCCAGCAGCTCCACTCAGGGGTCCTACAATGAGCAGTTCTTC
CASSSTQGSYNEQFF
>TRBV7-2|.|.|TRBJ2-4
TGTGCCAGCAGCTTAAGGAGTTGGCAGGGAGACATTCAGTACTTC
CASSLRSWQGDIQYF
>TRBV19|.|once|TRBJ1-5
TGTGCCAGCACAGGGAGCAATCAGCCCCAGCATTTT
CASTGSNQPQHF
>TRBV19|TRBD2|.|TRBJ2-1
TGTGCCAGTACCAAACTAGCGGCGGACTCCTACAATGAGCAGTTCTTC
CASTKLAADSYNEQFF
>TRBV5-1|.|.|TRBJ1-4
TGCGCCAGCAGCACAACAACTAATGAAAAACTGTTTTTT
CASSTTTNEKLFF
>TRBV7-9|.|.|TRBJ2-5
TGTGCCAGCAGCTTAGTCAGGGGACGTGAGACCCAGTACTTC
CASSLVRGRETQYF
>TRBV6-5|.|.|TRBJ2-7
TGTGCCAGCAGCCGTACGTACTCCTACGAGCAGTACTTC
CASSRTYSYEQYF
>TRBV20-1|.|.|TRBJ2-3
TGCAGTGCTAGATTCGGGGATACGCAGTATTTT
CSARFGDTQYF
>TRBV5-1|.|.|TRBJ1-3
TGCGCCAGCAGCTTGGGCGGGAGCAAGCGAAACACCATATATTTT
CASSLGGSKRNTIYF
>TRBV6-5|TRBD2|.|TRBJ2-2
TGTGCCAGTAGCGGGGGTGACACCGGGGAGCTGTTTTTT
CASSGGDTGELFF
>TRBV4-1|TRBD1|.|TRBJ2-2
TGCGCCAGCAGCCAAGACAGGGGGCTGTCGGACACCGGGGAGCTGTTTTTT
CASSQDRGLSDTGELFF
>TRBV3-1/TRBV3-2|.|.|TRBJ1-6
TGTGCCAGCAGCCACCCTTGGGGTAATAATTCACCCCTCCACTTT
CASSHPWGNNSPLHF
>TRBV9|TRBD2|.|TRBJ2-3
TGTGCCAGCAGCAAGCGGGGGTGGTACACAGATACGCAGTATTTT
CASSKRGWYTDTQYF
>TRBV10-3|TRBD1|.|TRBJ1-2
TGTGCCATCACTGCCGGGACAGCCAATAACTATGGCTACACCTTC
CAITAGTANNYGYTF
>TRBV5-5|TRBD1|.|TRBJ2-7
TGTGCCAGCAGCACAGGGACAGGGTCGTACGAGCAGTACTTC
CASSTGTGSYEQYF
>TRBV3-1/TRBV3-2|TRBD2|.|TRBJ2-5
TGTGCCAGCAGCCAAGATCTTGCGGGGCTAGCGGGGGGTAGTGAGACCCAGTACTTC
CASSQDLAGLAGGSETQYF
>TRBV5-1|.|.|TRBJ1-1
TGCGCCAGCAGCTTGGGGGGACTGACTAACACTGAAGCTTTCTTT
CASSLGGLTNTEAFF
>TRBV27|.|.|TRBJ2-7
TGTGCCAGCAGTTTATACTCACTACCGGGACACGCTTACGAGCAGTACTTC
CASSLYSLPGHAYEQYF
>TRBV2|.|few|TRBJ1-5
TGTGCCAGCAGCAGGCCAGGGGGCAATCAGCCCCAGCATTTT
CASSRPGGNQPQHF